A selection of T cell receptor beta chains follows, all from one sample in a study of cytomegalovirus exposure and HLA in healthy donors. Using immunoSEQ multiplex PCR, the repertoire was profiled, and TCRdb retains in-frame clones only, with some absent. The data contain 100,000 to 150,000 clones, 70% to 85% of them singletons. The sequenced sample consisted of PBMCs. The receptors derive from a man aged 45-65 years in good health and CMV-seronegative. The CDR3 runs from the conserved cysteine through the conserved F or W. A D gene is named only where the DNA matches it firmly. Clone size is stated in some rows and not others, as once, few, many or a class when expanded.

clone_size: .
j_call: TRBJ1-1
d_call: .
v_call: TRBV11-2
cdr3_aa: CASSLVEGRTEAFF
cdr3_nt: TGTGCCAGCAGCTTAGTGGAGGGGAGGACTGAAGCTTTCTTT

clone_size: .
j_call: TRBJ1-5
d_call: .
v_call: TRBV6-4
cdr3_aa: CASSDSMGALPSNQPQHF
cdr3_nt: TGTGCCAGCAGTGACTCGATGGGGGCCCTCCCTAGCAATCAGCCTCAGCATTTT

clone_size: .
j_call: TRBJ1-5
d_call: .
v_call: TRBV7-8
cdr3_aa: CASSRNRYSNQPQHF
cdr3_nt: TGTGCCAGCAGCCGAAACAGGTATAGCAATCAGCCCCAGCATTTT

clone_size: few
j_call: TRBJ2-5
d_call: .
v_call: TRBV19
cdr3_aa: CASSISQGLPQETQYF
cdr3_nt: TGTGCCAGTAGTATATCCCAGGGGCTCCCGCAAGAGACCCAGTACTTC

clone_size: few
j_call: TRBJ2-5
d_call: TRBD2
v_call: TRBV11-3
cdr3_aa: CASSSSGGETQYF
cdr3_nt: TGTGCCAGCAGCTCAAGCGGGGGGGAGACCCAGTACTTC

clone_size: .
j_call: TRBJ1-4
d_call: TRBD1
v_call: TRBV4-1
cdr3_aa: CASSQGTENEKLFF
cdr3_nt: TGCGCCAGCAGCCAGGGGACAGAGAATGAAAAACTGTTTTTT

clone_size: .
j_call: TRBJ1-3
d_call: .
v_call: TRBV2
cdr3_aa: CASKDSGSGNTIYF
cdr3_nt: TGTGCCAGCAAGGACAGCGGCTCTGGAAACACCATATATTTT

clone_size: .
j_call: TRBJ1-1
d_call: .
v_call: TRBV7-8
cdr3_aa: CASSLMGAPTEAFF
cdr3_nt: TGTGCCAGCAGCTTGATGGGGGCGCCTACTGAAGCTTTCTTT

clone_size: .
j_call: TRBJ1-5
d_call: .
v_call: TRBV5-1
cdr3_aa: CASSVGAVGRLVNNQPQHF
cdr3_nt: TGCGCCAGCAGCGTGGGGGCGGTGGGGCGACTCGTTAACAATCAGCCCCAGCATTTT

clone_size: .
j_call: TRBJ2-7
d_call: .
v_call: TRBV6-5
cdr3_aa: CASSYHLTGDYEQYF
cdr3_nt: TGTGCCAGCAGTTACCATCTTACAGGTGACTACGAGCAGTACTTC